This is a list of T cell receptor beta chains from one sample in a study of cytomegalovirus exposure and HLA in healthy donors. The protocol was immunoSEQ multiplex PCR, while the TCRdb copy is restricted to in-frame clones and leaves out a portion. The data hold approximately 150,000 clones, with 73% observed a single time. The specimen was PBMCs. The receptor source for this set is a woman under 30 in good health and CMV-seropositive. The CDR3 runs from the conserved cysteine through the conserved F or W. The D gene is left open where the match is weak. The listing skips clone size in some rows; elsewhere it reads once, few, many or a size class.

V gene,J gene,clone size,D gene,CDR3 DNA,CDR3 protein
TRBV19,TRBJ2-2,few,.,TGTGCCAGTAGTCCCGGGGGTCCCTCCGGGACCGGGGAGCTGTTTTTT,CASSPGGPSGTGELFF
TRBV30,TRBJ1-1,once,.,TGTGCCTGGAGGTGGAGGAACACTGAAGCTTTCTTT,CAWRWRNTEAFF
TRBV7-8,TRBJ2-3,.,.,TGTGCCAGCAGCTTAGCTAGTGGGGGCCATACGCAGTATTTT,CASSLASGGHTQYF
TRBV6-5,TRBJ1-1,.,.,TGTGCCAGCAGTCGCGAGGCTGGGGCCGCCCGTGAAGCTTTCTTT,CASSREAGAAREAFF
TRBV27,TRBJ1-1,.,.,TGTGCCAGCAGTCCTCGGAAGGGGGAGAGGACTGAAGCTTTCTTT,CASSPRKGERTEAFF
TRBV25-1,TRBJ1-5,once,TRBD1,TGTGCCAGCAGCGACAGGGGAGTACAGCCCCAGCATTTT,CASSDRGVQPQHF
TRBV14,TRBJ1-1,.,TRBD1,TGTGCCAGCAGCCAGCAGACAGGGGGTAACACTGAAGCTTTCTTT,CASSQQTGGNTEAFF
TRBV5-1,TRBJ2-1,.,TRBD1,TGCGCCAGCAGCCCACAGGGGAACTACAATGAGCAGTTCTTC,CASSPQGNYNEQFF
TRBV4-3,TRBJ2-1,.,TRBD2,TGCGCCAGCAGCCTATCGGGGGGGGCAAATGAGCAGTTCTTC,CASSLSGGANEQFF
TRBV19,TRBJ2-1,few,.,TGTGCCAGTAGTATGGGAGGGGGTGACTACAATGAGCAGTTCTTC,CASSMGGGDYNEQFF
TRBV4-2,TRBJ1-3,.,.,TGTGCCAGCAGCCCAGCGACGGCCGCTCTCGGAAACACCATATATTTT,CASSPATAALGNTIYF
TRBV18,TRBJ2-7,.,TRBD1,TGTGCCAGCTCAGCCGACAGGGGTAGCGAGCAGTACTTC,CASSADRGSEQYF
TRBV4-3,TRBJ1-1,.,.,TGCGCCAGCAGCCAAGGGAACAGGGATGTTACTGAAGCTTTCTTT,CASSQGNRDVTEAFF
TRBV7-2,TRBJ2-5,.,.,TGTGCCAGCAGCTTATCGGTGAGGCAAGAGACCCAGTACTTC,CASSLSVRQETQYF
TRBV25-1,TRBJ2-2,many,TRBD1,TGTGCCAGCAGTGGGACAGGGGACACCGGGGAGCTGTTTTTT,CASSGTGDTGELFF
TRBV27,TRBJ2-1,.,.,TGTGCCAGCAGTTTGGCGGGGACTTACCACAATGAGCAGTTCTTC,CASSLAGTYHNEQFF
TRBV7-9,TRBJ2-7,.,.,TGTGCCACCGCGACAGGCCGGAGCTCCTACGAGCAGTACTTC,CATATGRSSYEQYF
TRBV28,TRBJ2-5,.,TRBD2,TGTGCCAGCAGACTCTTAGCGGGGGTGTGGGAGACCCAGTACTTC,CASRLLAGVWETQYF
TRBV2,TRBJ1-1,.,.,TGTGCCAGCAGTGCACTCCACGACAGATCTGAAGCTTTCTTT,CASSALHDRSEAFF
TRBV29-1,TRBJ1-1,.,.,TGCAGCGGGACGACAGGGAACACTGAAGCTTTCTTT,CSGTTGNTEAFF
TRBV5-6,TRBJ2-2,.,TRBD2,TGTGCCAGCATAGGGACTAGCGGCACCGGGGAGCTGTTTTTT,CASIGTSGTGELFF
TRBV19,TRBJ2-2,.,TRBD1,TGTGCCAGTAGTTTAGGGGGACAGCCGAACACCGGGGAGCTGTTTTTT,CASSLGGQPNTGELFF
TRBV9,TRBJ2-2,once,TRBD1,TGTGCCAGCAGCGACCGGGACAGGGAGACCGGGGAGCTGTTTTTT,CASSDRDRETGELFF